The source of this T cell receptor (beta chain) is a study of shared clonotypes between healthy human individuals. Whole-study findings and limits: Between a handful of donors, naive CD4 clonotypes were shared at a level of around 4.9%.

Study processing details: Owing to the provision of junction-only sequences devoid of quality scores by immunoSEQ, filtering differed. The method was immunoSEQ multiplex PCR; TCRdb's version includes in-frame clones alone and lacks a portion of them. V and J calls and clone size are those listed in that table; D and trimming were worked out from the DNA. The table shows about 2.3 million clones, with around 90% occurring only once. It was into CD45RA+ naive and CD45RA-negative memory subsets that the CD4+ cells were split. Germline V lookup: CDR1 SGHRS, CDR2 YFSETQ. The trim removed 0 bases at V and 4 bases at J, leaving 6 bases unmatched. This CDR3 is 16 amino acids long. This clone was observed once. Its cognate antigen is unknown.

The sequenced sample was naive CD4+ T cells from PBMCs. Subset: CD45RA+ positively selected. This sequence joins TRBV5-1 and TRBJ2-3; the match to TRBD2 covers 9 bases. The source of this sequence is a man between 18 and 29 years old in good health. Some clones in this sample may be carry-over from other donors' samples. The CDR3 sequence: CASSLVAGGAPDTQYF. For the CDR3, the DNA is TGCGCCAGCAGCTTGGTTGCGGGAGGGGCGCCAGATACGCAGTATTTT.